This TCR beta chain was captured in a study of identical twins. This clonotype showed up just a few times. Each CDR3 protein gets one entry after TCRdb re-called the 5' RACE reads with MiXCR. The sample lists around 670,000 distinct CDR3 sequences; approximately 6.1% were seen once. From germline, CDR1 is LNHNV and CDR2 YYDKDF (reference sequence). The CDR3 contains 17 residues. With V trimmed by 0 bases and J by 6 bases, 11 bases remained unmatched. V is TRBV15 and J is TRBJ1-5, with 7 bases that match TRBD1. The clonotype originates from a man aged 18 to 29 in good health. The specimen sequenced was naive T cells sorted from blood. This chain's CDR3 is CATSRDAFDRAGQPQHF. The DNA of the CDR3 is TGTGCCACCAGCAGAGATGCGTTTGACAGGGCGGGTCAGCCCCAGCATTTT.